Each of the 21 T cell receptor beta chains below was sequenced from the same sample in a study of CD8+ T cells in alopecia areata (dated by TCRdb to 2016 to 2019). The library was obtained by the immunoSEQ multiplex PCR assay. RNA was extracted from all samples and reverse transcribed into cDNA as template for TCR sequencing. The immuneACCESS repertoire file appears here via TCRdb, limited to in-frame rearrangements. These files lack a portion of the clones; in checked studies, under half of the deficit traces to unresolved V genes, and the cause of the others is not known. Recorded for this sample are over 150,000 clones; just under 60% of them occurred a single time. The ten biggest clones cover about 15% of the sample. What the time point label conveys for this sample: baseline before oral tofacitinib. Sequencing was performed on CD4+ T cells sorted from blood, taken at week 0. Receptors originate from a human donor with alopecia areata.

This clone showed up just a few times. V usage is TRBV30 and J usage is TRBJ2-7, with TRBD1 as a possible D gene (6 bases). Trimming removed 5 bases at V and 4 bases at J, with 9 bases between. The V gene's germline CDR1 is GTSNPN and CDR2 SVGIG (reference sequence). The CDR3 has 11 amino acids. The CDR3 DNA is TGTGCCTGGGGACAGCCATACGAGCAGTACTTC. Its translation is CAWGQPYEQYF.

The chain uses TRBV7-3 and TRBJ1-1; TRBD1 aligns across 8 bases. The V segment lost 5 bases and the J segment 4 bases; nucleotides outside the gene matches: 9. Per germline, CDR1 SGHTA and CDR2 FQGTGA. The CDR3 sequence is 15 residues long. CDR3 amino acids: CASSPTGGRPTEAFF. The DNA for the CDR3 is TGTGCCAGCAGCCCTACAGGGGGGCGCCCCACTGAAGCTTTCTTT.

The chain couples TRBV5-6 to TRBJ1-6; D unclear. The CDR3 has 16 residues. Germline V CDR1 and CDR2: SGHDT, YYEEEE. The V end was cut by 2 bases, the J end by 8 bases, with 17 bases between. The CDR3 coding sequence is TGTGCCAGCAGCTTACGGTCCTCGATCCGGTATTCACCCCTCCACTTT. As protein: CASSLRSSIRYSPLHF.

The chain is built from TRBV5-1 and TRBJ2-3; D remains ambiguous. CDR3 size: 15 residues. V was cut by 0 bases and J by 2 bases, with 10 bases left in between. Germline V gives CDR1 SGHRS, CDR2 YFSETQ. CDR3 loop: CASSLGTVLTDTQYF. For the CDR3, the DNA is TGCGCCAGCAGCTTGGGTACGGTACTCACAGATACGCAGTATTTT.

The rearrangement uses TRBV6-1 and TRBJ2-5; D uncertain. The CDR3 consists of 13 residues. V was clipped by 6 bases and J by 6 bases, with 14 bases between them. In germline, CDR1 is MNHNS, CDR2 SASEGT. CDR3 sequence reads: CASRGGVVQTQYF. Here the CDR3 DNA reads TGTGCCAGCAGGGGTGGGGTGGTGCAGACCCAGTACTTC.

This clone was recorded only once. A junction end diverges from the germline sequence, so it may reflect a read error. This rearrangement joins TRBV27 to TRBJ2-5; D unclear. The CDR3 spans 13 residues. Germline assignment: CDR1 MNHEY and CDR2 SMNVEV (reference sequence). CDR3 coding DNA: TGTGCCAGCGGTTTATTAGCCGGGGAGACCCAGTACTTC. As protein: CASGLLAGETQYF.

This clone was picked up a small number of times. The chain carries TRBV30 and TRBJ2-3; no clear D gene. The CDR3 is made up of 14 amino acids. V was cut by 0 bases and J by 4 bases, with 11 bases left in between. Germline V lookup: CDR1 GTSNPN, CDR2 SVGIG (reference sequence). The CDR3 region is CAWSVGSVPDTQYF. The CDR3, as DNA: TGTGCCTGGAGTGTCGGCAGTGTGCCAGATACGCAGTATTTT. Drawing the rest from reference TRBV30 and TRBJ2-3, the complete variable domain is SQTIHQWPATLVQPVGSPLSLECTVEGTSNPNLYWYRQAAGRGLQLLFYSVGIGQISSEVPQNLSASRPQDRQFILSSKKLLLSDSGFYLCAWSVGSVPDTQYFGPGTRLTVL.

This clone was counted only a few times. The chain combines TRBV5-1 with TRBJ2-7; D not certain. The CDR3 is 16 residues long. Germline V lookup: CDR1 SGHRS, CDR2 YFSETQ. V dropped 4 bases and J dropped 9 bases, with 26 bases sitting between them. CDR3 sequence (DNA): TGCGCCAGCAGCGAGGCTTCCGCAGGCCCACTTTATGGGCAGTACTTC. This sequence encodes CASSEASAGPLYGQYF.

V and J are TRBV30 and TRBJ2-7; 10 bases fit TRBD1. V lost 2 bases to trimming and J lost 3 bases; unmatched junction nucleotides: 7. The length of the CDR3 is 15 residues. Germline CDR1 and CDR2: GTSNPN and SVGIG (reference sequence). CDR3 region: CAWSRGTGVVYEQYF. Written as DNA, the CDR3 is TGTGCCTGGAGTAGGGGGACAGGGGTTGTCTACGAGCAGTACTTC.

The rearrangement uses TRBV7-3 and TRBJ2-3; tentatively, D is TRBD1 or TRBD2 (6 bases each). The CDR3 has 13 amino acids. Germline V gene lookup returns CDR1 SGHTA and CDR2 FQGTGA. The ends were cut back, 5 bases at V and 2 bases at J, with 8 bases in the middle. The CDR3 coding sequence is TGTGCCAGCAGCCGGGGGCACACAGATACGCAGTATTTT. Its protein is CASSRGHTDTQYF.

This clone was seen more than once but under ten times. The gene calls are TRBV15 and TRBJ2-5; D gene uncertain. V dropped 5 bases and J dropped 3 bases, with 10 bases sitting between them. The CDR3 is 13 residues long. The germline CDR1 and CDR2 sequences are LNHNV and YYDKDF (reference sequence). Here the CDR3 reads CATSSGPEETQYF. Written as DNA, the CDR3 is TGTGCCACCAGCTCGGGCCCAGAAGAGACCCAGTACTTC.

The rearrangement links TRBV29-1 to TRBJ2-5, with 8 bases identical to TRBD1. This CDR3 is 14 amino acids long. Trimming took 8 bases from V and 7 from J; bases not matched to a gene: 15. The V gene's germline CDR1 is SQVTM and CDR2 ANQGSEA. The CDR3 reads CSFPLGQALGTQYF. CDR3 in DNA: TGCAGCTTCCCCCTGGGACAGGCCCTGGGGACCCAGTACTTC. The variable domain in full, with the rest retrieved from reference TRBV29-1 and TRBJ2-5, is SAVISQKPSRDICQRGTSLTIQCQVDSQVTMMFWYRQQPGQSLTLIATANQGSEATYESGFVIDKFPISRPNLTFSTLTVSNMSPEDSSIYLCSFPLGQALGTQYFGPGTRLLVL.

In this sample, this clone turned up a few times. V gene TRBV18 combines with J gene TRBJ2-7, with 8 bases lining up with TRBD1. The germline CDR1 and CDR2 sequences are KGHSH and LQKENI. The CDR3 is made up of 14 amino acids. V lost 4 bases, J lost 5 bases, and 7 bases stayed unmatched. The CDR3, as DNA: TGTGCCAGCTCACTCGGGGCAGGGGGCAACGAGCAGTACTTC. This translates into CASSLGAGGNEQYF.

The rearrangement links TRBV5-1 to TRBJ2-5, with 11 bases identical to TRBD2. J gave up 5 bases and V 1 base, and 4 bases lay outside the gene matches. This CDR3 has 15 amino acids. Per germline, CDR1 SGHRS and CDR2 YFSETQ. This CDR3 reads CASSLPRTSGETQYF. CDR3 bases: TGCGCCAGCAGCTTGCCCCGGACTAGCGGGGAGACCCAGTACTTC.

The rearrangement joins TRBV29-1 to TRBJ1-3; possibly TRBD1 for D (6 bases). Per germline, CDR1 SQVTM and CDR2 ANQGSEA. The V and J ends lost 5 bases and 0 bases respectively, with 8 bases between them. CDR3 length: 13 residues. CDR3 residues: CSVTGFSGNTIYF. The CDR3 DNA sequence: TGCAGCGTTACAGGGTTCTCTGGAAACACCATATATTTT.

This clone was found a few times. The chain has TRBV25-1 and TRBJ2-5; 11 bases agree with TRBD2. The length of the CDR3 is 15 residues. Germline-derived CDR1 and CDR2 are MGHDK and SYGVNS. J was trimmed by 5 bases and V by 6 bases; bases with no gene match: 8. CDR3 sequence (DNA): TGTGCCAGCAGCTATCTAGCGGGGGGTATGGAGACCCAGTACTTC. The encoded protein is CASSYLAGGMETQYF.

Regarding this clone: This CDR3 is also generated by other DNA sequences in the sample. The chain joins TRBV9 to TRBJ2-7; D may be TRBD1 (5 bases). The CDR3 extends over 14 amino acids. With 0 bases removed from V and 2 bases from J, the gap between germline ends came to 9 bases. The germline V gene encodes CDR1 SGDLS and CDR2 YYNGEE. CDR3 residues: CASSVGGRAYEQYF. For the CDR3, the DNA is TGTGCCAGCAGCGTAGGGGGCAGAGCCTACGAGCAGTACTTC.

This clone was recorded only once. The sample has other DNA sequences that encode this CDR3 too. V and J are TRBV30 and TRBJ2-7, with D tentatively TRBD1 (6 bases). In germline, CDR1 is GTSNPN, CDR2 SVGIG (reference sequence). CDR3 size: 13 residues. The V end lost 0 bases, the J end lost 2 bases, and 8 bases lay between the germline ends. The CDR3 DNA is TGTGCCTGGAGTGTACAGGGAACCTACGAGCAGTACTTC. Protein: CAWSVQGTYEQYF.

A note on this clone: An end of the junction does not agree with germline; a read error may underlie this. The V call is TRBV4-2, the J call TRBJ2-1; D ambiguous. Germline lookup yields CDR1 LGHNA and CDR2 YNFKEQ. The CDR3 is 13 residues long. CDR3 in amino acids: CASSQVSFSATIF. The CDR3 DNA reads TGTGCCAGCAGCCAAGTTTCGTTTAGTGCGACAATCTTC.

This clone was detected only a few times. The same CDR3 is also encoded by other DNA sequences in this sample. V is TRBV5-1 and J is TRBJ1-5; D is unresolved. V was pared by 0 bases and J by 5 bases, with 9 bases between. Germline CDR1 reads SGHRS; CDR2 reads YFSETQ. The CDR3 has 14 residues. CDR3 region: CASSLVPSDQPQHF. The CDR3, as DNA: TGCGCCAGCAGCTTGGTGCCCAGTGATCAGCCCCAGCATTTT.

As for this clone: Other DNA sequences from this sample encode an identical CDR3 as well. The rearrangement links TRBV30 to TRBJ1-2; a weak D match, TRBD1 (5 bases). The ends were cut back, 3 bases at V and 4 bases at J, with 9 bases in the middle. The CDR3 totals 12 residues. Germline V lookup: CDR1 GTSNPN, CDR2 SVGIG (reference sequence). The CDR3 DNA sequence: TGTGCCTGGAGCGGGGGGAGCTATGGCTACACCTTC. This codes for CAWSGGSYGYTF. The full variable domain, its missing parts supplied by reference TRBV30 and TRBJ1-2, is SQTIHQWPATLVQPVGSPLSLECTVEGTSNPNLYWYRQAAGRGLQLLFYSVGIGQISSEVPQNLSASRPQDRQFILSSKKLLLSDSGFYLCAWSGGSYGYTFGSGTRLTVV.